These T cell receptor beta chains were read from a single sample in a study of T cell repertoires in cytomegalovirus infection. From the reads, TCRdb called clonotypes with MiXCR, one entry per CDR3 protein. Of more than 95,000 distinct CDR3 sequences listed, about 32% are singletons. No antigens are known for them. The sequenced sample was CD8+ T cells from cultured PBMCs, obtained from culture after CMV antigen stimulation. The receptor set was obtained from a human donor in good health (CMV status not recorded). Some clones in this sample may be carry-over from other donors' samples. Each CDR3 is given with its conserved first and last residue. D genes are given only for firm matches. The listing skips clone size in some rows; elsewhere it reads once, few, many or a size class.

d_gene: -; j_gene: TRBJ1-1; v_gene: TRBV19; abundance: -; CDR3aa: CASSITGSSNTEAFF
d_gene: -; j_gene: TRBJ1-3; v_gene: TRBV7-6; abundance: few; CDR3aa: CASSQRAGEYPKPGNTIYF
d_gene: TRBD2; j_gene: TRBJ2-3; v_gene: TRBV7-3; abundance: few; CDR3aa: CASSLLPSGGTPGTDTQYF
d_gene: -; j_gene: TRBJ1-5; v_gene: TRBV28; abundance: -; CDR3aa: CASSLGTTSNQPQHF
d_gene: -; j_gene: TRBJ2-3; v_gene: TRBV27; abundance: -; CDR3aa: CASSLGGMDTQYF
d_gene: TRBD1; j_gene: TRBJ1-1; v_gene: TRBV4-2; abundance: -; CDR3aa: CASSHGQGNTEAFF
d_gene: TRBD2; j_gene: TRBJ2-7; v_gene: TRBV5-4; abundance: few; CDR3aa: CASSMVGGSTYEQYF
d_gene: -; j_gene: TRBJ1-1; v_gene: TRBV7-6; abundance: -; CDR3aa: CASSLAESFMNTEAFF
d_gene: -; j_gene: TRBJ2-1; v_gene: TRBV7-3; abundance: many; CDR3aa: CASSLVGDEQFF
d_gene: -; j_gene: TRBJ2-2; v_gene: TRBV7-4; abundance: -; CDR3aa: CASSGQTSGELFF
d_gene: -; j_gene: TRBJ2-1; v_gene: TRBV4-1; abundance: few; CDR3aa: CASSLLRGDNEQFF
d_gene: -; j_gene: TRBJ2-7; v_gene: TRBV7-9; abundance: few; CDR3aa: CASSHRHEGVYEQYF
d_gene: -; j_gene: TRBJ2-7; v_gene: TRBV6-1; abundance: -; CDR3aa: CASSEWGLSPYEQYF
d_gene: TRBD1; j_gene: TRBJ1-1; v_gene: TRBV7-2; abundance: many; CDR3aa: CASRGRGQYTEAFF
d_gene: TRBD2; j_gene: TRBJ2-7; v_gene: TRBV27; abundance: -; CDR3aa: CASSLAGGPDEQYF
d_gene: TRBD2; j_gene: TRBJ2-7; v_gene: TRBV4-3; abundance: -; CDR3aa: CASSQDGGSSYEQYF
d_gene: -; j_gene: TRBJ2-1; v_gene: TRBV7-9; abundance: -; CDR3aa: CASTLGGEQFF
d_gene: -; j_gene: TRBJ1-2; v_gene: TRBV27; abundance: few; CDR3aa: CASSFKSSGGYTF
d_gene: TRBD1; j_gene: TRBJ2-7; v_gene: TRBV18; abundance: -; CDR3aa: CASSPSGGEQYF
d_gene: -; j_gene: TRBJ2-7; v_gene: TRBV25-1; abundance: -; CDR3aa: CASSEYLGSNEQYF
d_gene: -; j_gene: TRBJ1-6; v_gene: TRBV4-1; abundance: once; CDR3aa: CASGGSYNSPLHF
d_gene: -; j_gene: TRBJ1-1; v_gene: TRBV12-3/TRBV12-4; abundance: few; CDR3aa: CASSSTLTDEAFF
d_gene: TRBD2; j_gene: TRBJ2-4; v_gene: TRBV4-1; abundance: medium-sized; CDR3aa: CASSQEVASGGNIQYF
d_gene: -; j_gene: TRBJ2-6; v_gene: TRBV6-5; abundance: -; CDR3aa: CASSYNTPGANVLTF
d_gene: TRBD1; j_gene: TRBJ1-5; v_gene: TRBV20-1; abundance: few; CDR3aa: CSADTGAEQPQHF
d_gene: TRBD2; j_gene: TRBJ2-5; v_gene: TRBV7-9; abundance: -; CDR3aa: CASSLVLQLAGVETQYF
d_gene: TRBD2; j_gene: TRBJ2-1; v_gene: TRBV10-3; abundance: -; CDR3aa: CAISAAGVSYNEQFF